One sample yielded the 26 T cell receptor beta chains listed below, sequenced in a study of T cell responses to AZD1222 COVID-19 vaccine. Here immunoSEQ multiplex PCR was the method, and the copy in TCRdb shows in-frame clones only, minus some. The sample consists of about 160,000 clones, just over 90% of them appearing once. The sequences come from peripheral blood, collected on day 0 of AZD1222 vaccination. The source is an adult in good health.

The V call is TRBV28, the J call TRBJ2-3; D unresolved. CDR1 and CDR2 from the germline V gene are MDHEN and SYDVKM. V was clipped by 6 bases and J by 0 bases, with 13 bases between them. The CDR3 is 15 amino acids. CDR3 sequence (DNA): TGTGCCAGCAGCCCTGGTCTCCGAAGCACAGATACGCAGTATTTT. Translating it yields CASSPGLRSTDTQYF.

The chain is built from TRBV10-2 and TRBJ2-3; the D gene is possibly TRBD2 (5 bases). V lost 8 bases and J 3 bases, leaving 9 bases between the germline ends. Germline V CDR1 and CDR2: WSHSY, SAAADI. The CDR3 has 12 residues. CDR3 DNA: TGCGCCAGCCGAGGGTTAACAGATACGCAGTATTTT. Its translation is CASRGLTDTQYF.

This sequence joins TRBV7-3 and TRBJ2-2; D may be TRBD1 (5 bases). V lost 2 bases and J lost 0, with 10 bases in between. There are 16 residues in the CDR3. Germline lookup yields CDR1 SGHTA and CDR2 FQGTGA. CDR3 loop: CASSLGHPANTGELFF. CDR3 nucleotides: TGTGCCAGCAGCTTAGGACACCCCGCGAACACCGGGGAGCTGTTTTTT. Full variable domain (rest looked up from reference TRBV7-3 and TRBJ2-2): GAGVSQTPSNKVTEKGKYVELRCDPISGHTALYWYRQSLGQGPEFLIYFQGTGAADDSGLPNDRFFAVRPEGSVSTLKIQRTERGDSAVYLCASSLGHPANTGELFFGEGSRLTVL.

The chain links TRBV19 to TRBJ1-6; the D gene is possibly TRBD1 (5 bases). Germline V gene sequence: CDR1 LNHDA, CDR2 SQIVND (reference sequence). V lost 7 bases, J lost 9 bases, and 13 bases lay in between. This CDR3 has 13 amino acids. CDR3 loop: CASTQDRGSPLHF. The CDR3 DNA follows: TGTGCCAGTACACAGGATCGTGGTTCACCCCTCCACTTT.

CDR3 coding DNA: TGTGCCACCGGTGTCCGGGGGGATAGCAATCAGCCCCAGCATTTT. This translates into CATGVRGDSNQPQHF. This sequence joins TRBV27 and TRBJ1-5; D is possibly TRBD1 (5 bases). The germline gives CDR1 MNHEY, CDR2 SMNVEV (reference sequence). The V end lost 10 bases, the J end lost 0 bases, and 16 bases lay between the germline ends. CDR3 length: 15 residues.

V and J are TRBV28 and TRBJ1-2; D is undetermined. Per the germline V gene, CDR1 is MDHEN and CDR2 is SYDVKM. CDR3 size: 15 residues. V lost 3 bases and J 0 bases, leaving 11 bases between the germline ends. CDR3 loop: CASSFGPNPNYGYTF. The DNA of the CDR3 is TGTGCCAGCAGTTTTGGGCCTAATCCTAACTATGGCTACACCTTC.

This chain's CDR3 is CASSVGKQANEKLFF. CDR3 DNA: TGTGCCAGCAGCGTAGGAAAGCAAGCTAATGAAAAACTGTTTTTT. V usage is TRBV9 and J usage is TRBJ1-4; no clear D. Per germline, CDR1 SGDLS and CDR2 YYNGEE. There are 15 residues in the CDR3. V was cut by 0 bases and J by 3 bases, with 9 bases left in between.

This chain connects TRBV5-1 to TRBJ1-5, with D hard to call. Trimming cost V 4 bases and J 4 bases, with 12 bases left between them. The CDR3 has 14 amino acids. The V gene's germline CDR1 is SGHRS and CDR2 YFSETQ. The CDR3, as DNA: TGCGCCAGCAGCCTGACCGCAGGTAATCAGCCCCAGCATTTT. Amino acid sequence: CASSLTAGNQPQHF.

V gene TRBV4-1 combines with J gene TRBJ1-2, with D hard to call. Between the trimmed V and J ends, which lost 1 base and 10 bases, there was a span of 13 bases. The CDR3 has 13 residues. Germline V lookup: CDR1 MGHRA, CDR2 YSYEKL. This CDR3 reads CASSQGGTGFYTF. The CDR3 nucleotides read TGCGCCAGCAGCCAAGGAGGCACCGGTTTCTACACCTTC.

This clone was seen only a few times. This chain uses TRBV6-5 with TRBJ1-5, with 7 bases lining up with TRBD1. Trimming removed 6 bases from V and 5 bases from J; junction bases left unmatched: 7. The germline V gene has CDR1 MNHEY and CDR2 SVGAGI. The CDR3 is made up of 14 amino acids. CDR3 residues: CASSLGQVDQPQHF. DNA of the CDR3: TGTGCCAGCAGCCTAGGACAGGTAGATCAGCCCCAGCATTTT.

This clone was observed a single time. The CDR3 DNA sequence: TGTGCCAGCAGTTACTCATCCAGGATGAACTACGAGCAGTACTTC. Its translation is CASSYSSRMNYEQYF. This sequence joins TRBV6-5 and TRBJ2-7; D gene uncertain. The CDR3 covers 15 residues. Trimming removed 0 bases at V and 3 bases at J, with 12 bases between. Per the germline V gene, CDR1 is MNHEY and CDR2 is SVGAGI.

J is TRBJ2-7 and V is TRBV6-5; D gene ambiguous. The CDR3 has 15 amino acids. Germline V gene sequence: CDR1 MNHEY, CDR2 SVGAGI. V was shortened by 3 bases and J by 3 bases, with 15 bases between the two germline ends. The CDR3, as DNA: TGTGCCAGCAGTTATGGGCAGGAAGCCCTCTACGAGCAGTACTTC. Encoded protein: CASSYGQEALYEQYF.

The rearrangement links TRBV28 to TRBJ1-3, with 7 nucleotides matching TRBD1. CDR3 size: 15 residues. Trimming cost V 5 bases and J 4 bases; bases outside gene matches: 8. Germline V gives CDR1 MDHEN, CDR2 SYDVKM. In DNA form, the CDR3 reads TGTGCCAGCAGTACAGGGGTGCCGAGAGGAAACACCATATATTTT. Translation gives CASSTGVPRGNTIYF.

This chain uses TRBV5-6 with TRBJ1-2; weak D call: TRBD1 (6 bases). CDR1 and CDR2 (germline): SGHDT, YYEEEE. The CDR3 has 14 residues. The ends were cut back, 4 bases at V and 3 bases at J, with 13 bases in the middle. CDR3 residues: CASSPSDRYYGYTF. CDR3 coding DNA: TGTGCCAGCAGCCCATCGGACAGATACTATGGCTACACCTTC.

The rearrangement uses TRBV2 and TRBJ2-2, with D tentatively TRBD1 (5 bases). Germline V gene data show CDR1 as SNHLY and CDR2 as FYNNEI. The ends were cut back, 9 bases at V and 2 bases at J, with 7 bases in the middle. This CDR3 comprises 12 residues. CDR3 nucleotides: TGTGCCAGGACAGAAAACACCGGGGAGCTGTTTTTT. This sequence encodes CARTENTGELFF.

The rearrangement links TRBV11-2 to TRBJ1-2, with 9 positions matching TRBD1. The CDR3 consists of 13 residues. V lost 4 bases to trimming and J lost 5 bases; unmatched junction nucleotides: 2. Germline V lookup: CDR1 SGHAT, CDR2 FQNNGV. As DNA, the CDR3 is TGTGCCAGCAGCTCGGACAGGGGTTATGGCTACACCTTC. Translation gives CASSSDRGYGYTF.

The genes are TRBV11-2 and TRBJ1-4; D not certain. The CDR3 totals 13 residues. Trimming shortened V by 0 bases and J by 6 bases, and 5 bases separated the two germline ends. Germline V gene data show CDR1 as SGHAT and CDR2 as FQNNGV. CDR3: CASSLEGYEKLFF. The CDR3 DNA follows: TGTGCCAGCAGCTTAGAAGGGTATGAAAAACTGTTTTTT.

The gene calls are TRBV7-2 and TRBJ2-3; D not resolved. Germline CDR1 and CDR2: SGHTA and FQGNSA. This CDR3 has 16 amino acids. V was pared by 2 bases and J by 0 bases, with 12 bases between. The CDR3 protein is CASSLSETFSTDTQYF. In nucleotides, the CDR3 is TGTGCCAGCAGCTTATCCGAGACTTTCAGCACAGATACGCAGTATTTT.

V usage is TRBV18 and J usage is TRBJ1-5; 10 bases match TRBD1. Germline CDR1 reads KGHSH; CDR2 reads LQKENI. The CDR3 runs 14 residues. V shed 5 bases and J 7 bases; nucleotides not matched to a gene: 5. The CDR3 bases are TGTGCCAGCTCAGAGACAGGGGGCGAACAGCCCCAGCATTTT. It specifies CASSETGGEQPQHF.

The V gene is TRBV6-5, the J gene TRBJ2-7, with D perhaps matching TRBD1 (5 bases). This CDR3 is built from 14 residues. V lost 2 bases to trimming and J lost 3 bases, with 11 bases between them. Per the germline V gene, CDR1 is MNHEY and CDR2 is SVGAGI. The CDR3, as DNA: TGTGCCAGCAGTTACGCCGACAGACTCTACGAGCAGTACTTC. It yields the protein CASSYADRLYEQYF.

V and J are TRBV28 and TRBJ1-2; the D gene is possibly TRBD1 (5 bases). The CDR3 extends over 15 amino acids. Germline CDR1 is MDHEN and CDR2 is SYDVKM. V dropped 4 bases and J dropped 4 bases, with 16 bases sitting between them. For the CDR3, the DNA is TGTGCCAGCAGTTCACCCCCGACAGTTAGCTATGGCTACACCTTC. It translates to CASSSPPTVSYGYTF.

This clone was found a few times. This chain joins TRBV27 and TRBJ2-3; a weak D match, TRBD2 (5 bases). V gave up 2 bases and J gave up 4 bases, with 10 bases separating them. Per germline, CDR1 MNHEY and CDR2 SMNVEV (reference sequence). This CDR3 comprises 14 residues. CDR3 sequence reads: CASSLGGRADTQYF. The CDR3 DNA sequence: TGTGCCAGCAGTTTAGGCGGGCGGGCAGATACGCAGTATTTT.

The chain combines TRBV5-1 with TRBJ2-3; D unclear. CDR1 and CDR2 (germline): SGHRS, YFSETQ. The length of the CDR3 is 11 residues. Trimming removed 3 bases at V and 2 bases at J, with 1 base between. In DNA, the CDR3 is TGCGCCAGCAGCTACACAGATACGCAGTATTTT. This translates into CASSYTDTQYF.

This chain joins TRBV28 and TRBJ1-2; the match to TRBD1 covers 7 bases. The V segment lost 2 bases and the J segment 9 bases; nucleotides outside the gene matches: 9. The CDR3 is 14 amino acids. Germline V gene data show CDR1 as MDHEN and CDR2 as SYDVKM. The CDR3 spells CASSLRQGRDSYTF. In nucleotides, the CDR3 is TGTGCCAGCAGTTTAAGACAGGGAAGGGATAGCTACACCTTC.

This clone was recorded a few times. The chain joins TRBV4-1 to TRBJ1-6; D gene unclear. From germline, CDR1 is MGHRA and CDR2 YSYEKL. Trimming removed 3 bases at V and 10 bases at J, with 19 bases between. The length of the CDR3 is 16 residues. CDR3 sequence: CASSQVGQTIGSPLHF. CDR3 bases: TGCGCCAGCAGCCAGGTTGGGCAGACCATCGGCTCACCCCTCCACTTT.

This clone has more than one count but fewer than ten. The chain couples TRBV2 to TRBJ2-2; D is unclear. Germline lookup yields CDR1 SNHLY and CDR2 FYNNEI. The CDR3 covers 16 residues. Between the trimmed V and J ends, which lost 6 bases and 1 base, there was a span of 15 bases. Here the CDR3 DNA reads TGTGCCAGCAGCGACCCGATGAAACGGAACACCGGGGAGCTGTTTTTT. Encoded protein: CASSDPMKRNTGELFF.